These 10 T cell receptor beta chains were sequenced from one sample in a study of beta chain features in type 1 diabetes. Their cognate antigens are unknown. Since all of the isolated RNA was reverse transcribed, expressed TCRB transcripts were what got sequenced. Sequencing used immunoSEQ multiplex PCR; TCRdb keeps in-frame clones, though not all of them. This table holds about 650,000 clones, 12% found once. Regarding the study as a whole: Moderate yet significant TCRB CDR3 shortening was seen in Type 1 diabetes patients in all four CD4+ subsets.

The material sequenced was naive CD4+ T cells from blood. These receptors were taken from a man aged 25-45 years with type 1 diabetes.

The V call is TRBV11-3, the J call TRBJ2-2; D remains unclear. CDR1 and CDR2 (germline): SGHNT, YENEEA. Trimming removed 4 bases at V and 3 bases at J, with 3 bases between. The CDR3 runs to 12 residues. CDR3 coding DNA: TGTGCCAGCAGCTCCGACACCGGGGAGCTGTTTTTT. Protein product: CASSSDTGELFF.

This clone has a handful of counts. This chain connects TRBV7-9 to TRBJ2-3; the match to TRBD2 covers 7 bases. Trimming took 0 bases from V and 6 from J; bases not matched to a gene: 9. CDR1 and CDR2 from the germline V gene are SEHNR and FQNEAQ (reference sequence). The CDR3 is 16 amino acids. CDR3 bases: TGTGCCAGCAGCTTAGCAGTACTCGCGGGGGTGGATACGCAGTATTTT. Its translation: CASSLAVLAGVDTQYF.

This clone appeared a few times. This chain uses TRBV5-1 with TRBJ2-2; D is unclear. The CDR3 extends over 15 amino acids. Germline values: CDR1 SGHRS, CDR2 YFSETQ. V was cut by 3 bases and J by 1 base, with 10 bases left in between. CDR3 coding DNA: TGCGCCAGCAGCTCGGAAGCCGTGAACACCGGGGAGCTGTTTTTT. It yields the protein CASSSEAVNTGELFF.

This clone was observed a few times. The chain carries TRBV10-2 and TRBJ2-1; D may be TRBD2 (6 bases). V was trimmed by 1 base and J by 5 bases, leaving 18 bases between them. The germline CDR1 and CDR2 sequences are WSHSY and SAAADI. The CDR3 length is 17 residues. In DNA, the CDR3 is TGCGCCAGCAGTGAGTTGGGGGGTTTGGGGAGAAACAATGAGCAGTTCTTC. Its protein product is CASSELGGLGRNNEQFF.

V gene TRBV18 combines with J gene TRBJ2-3; 9 nucleotides align to TRBD1. V shed 5 bases, J shed 3 bases, and the junction held 6 bases outside the gene matches. Per the germline V gene, CDR1 is KGHSH and CDR2 is LQKENI. This CDR3 spans 15 amino acids. CDR3 protein: CASSFGQGRTDTQYF. CDR3 in DNA: TGTGCCAGCTCATTTGGACAGGGGCGAACAGATACGCAGTATTTT.

This clone occurred a few times. This chain links TRBV5-8 with TRBJ1-1; a possible D gene is TRBD1 (5 bases). The CDR3 contains 15 residues. The ends were cut back, 4 bases at V and 0 bases at J, with 13 bases in the middle. Per the germline V gene, CDR1 is SGHTS and CDR2 is YDEGEE. CDR3 nucleotides: TGTGCCAGCAGCGGGGGTGTCAGATTGAACACTGAAGCTTTCTTT. Its protein is CASSGGVRLNTEAFF.

The V call is TRBV30, the J call TRBJ2-7; 11 bases are shared with TRBD1. The V segment lost 1 base and the J segment 3 bases; nucleotides outside the gene matches: 11. The CDR3 has 17 amino acids. Germline CDR1 GTSNPN, CDR2 SVGIG (reference sequence). CDR3 sequence (DNA): TGTGCCTGGAGTGCACACATAACGGGACAGGGGGTCTACGAGCAGTACTTC. Translating it yields CAWSAHITGQGVYEQYF. Full variable domain (outside the CDR3, taken from reference TRBV30 and TRBJ2-7): SQTIHQWPATLVQPVGSPLSLECTVEGTSNPNLYWYRQAAGRGLQLLFYSVGIGQISSEVPQNLSASRPQDRQFILSSKKLLLSDSGFYLCAWSAHITGQGVYEQYFGPGTRLTVT.

The DNA for the CDR3 is TGTGCCAGCAGCTTAATGGGGGCCCCCTACAATGAGCAGTTCTTC. Its protein is CASSLMGAPYNEQFF. This sequence joins TRBV5-6 and TRBJ2-1; weak D call: TRBD1 (6 bases). Germline CDR1 is SGHDT and CDR2 is YYEEEE. The V end was cut by 2 bases, the J end by 2 bases, with 11 bases between. The CDR3 contains 15 residues.

The rearrangement uses TRBV7-2 and TRBJ1-6; TRBD1 is a possible D gene (6 bases). Germline V gene sequence: CDR1 SGHTA, CDR2 FQGNSA. V lost 0 bases and J lost 6, with 18 bases in between. The CDR3 runs to 18 residues. The DNA for the CDR3 is TGTGCCAGCAGCTTAGCGCCTACAGGGAGGTGGACTAATTCACCCCTCCACTTT. Encoded protein: CASSLAPTGRWTNSPLHF.

The DNA for the CDR3 is TGTGCCACCAGCAAGCAAAGGGAGGTCGACAATCAGCCCCAGCATTTT. This sequence encodes CATSKQREVDNQPQHF. The rearrangement joins TRBV15 to TRBJ1-5; D is undetermined. CDR1 and CDR2 from the germline V gene are LNHNV and YYDKDF (reference sequence). CDR3 size: 16 residues. The ends were cut back, 4 bases at V and 3 bases at J, with 16 bases in the middle.